This T cell receptor (beta chain) was profiled in a study of OX40 agonist ivuxolimab in advanced cancers. Peripheral blood came from all dose cohorts at three timepoints. V lost 5 bases to trimming and J lost 5 bases, with 15 bases between them. The CDR3 spans 15 residues. Germline-derived CDR1 and CDR2 are SGHVS and FNYEAQ. Using immunoSEQ multiplex PCR, the repertoire was profiled, and TCRdb retains in-frame clones only, with some absent. Altogether tens of thousands of clones are present, 85% to 90% being singletons, with the ten largest covering less than 0.2%. The sample was CD4+ or CD8+ T cells sorted from blood, taken in a trial of the OX40 agonist ivuxolimab. The chain couples TRBV7-6 to TRBJ1-4, with D hard to call. The source is an adult with an advanced solid tumor such as melanoma, head and neck, liver or kidney cancer. Here the CDR3 reads CASSRDLQPNEKLFF. CDR3 bases: TGTGCCAGCAGCCGTGACTTACAGCCAAATGAAAAACTGTTTTTT. The full variable domain, with the rest looked up from reference TRBV7-6 and TRBJ1-4, is GAGVSQSPRYKVTKRGQDVALRCDPISGHVSLYWYRQALGQGPEFLTYFNYEAQQDKSGLPNDRFSAERPEGSISTLTIQRTEQRDSAMYRCASSRDLQPNEKLFFGSGTQLSVL.